The sequence of this T cell receptor (beta chain) was determined in a study of monozygotic twins with inflammatory bowel disease (dated by TCRdb to the late 2010s). For context, the study as a whole: The full study comprised 28 monozygotic twin pairs: nine German pairs (four IBD-concordant, five IBD-discordant) and 19 IBD-discordant Danish pairs. Within discordant pairs, disease-associated traits were sought mainly by comparing IBD patients with their genetically identical healthy co-twins. Each individual had, on average, about 151 000 unique TCRalpha sequences and 181 000 unique TCRbeta sequences available for analysis. What the authors observed across the whole study: The analysis was unable to tell different T cell subtypes apart. Because patients received different immunosuppressive treatments, the repertoires may have picked up extra background noise and variability between individuals. Concordant and discordant twins showed no difference in repertoire similarity, possibly because of limited statistical power. IBD patients shared fewer clonotypes with other individuals than healthy twins did, most markedly in patients showing signs of disease activity. The results gave no support for a single strong signal or clonotype linked to IBD. A decrease in TCRbeta repertoire diversity, as measured by inverse Simpson index, was observed in IBD patients compared with their healthy co-twins.

In regard to this clonotype: Its recognized antigen is unknown.

From each donor, a roughly 2.5 ml peripheral blood sample was collected into PAXgene tubes and stored at -80 degrees C. Without any T cell sorting, total RNA was extracted from whole blood using the PAXgene blood miRNA kit on an automated QIAcube. Peripheral blood from monozygotic twin pairs who were concordant or discordant for inflammatory bowel disease underwent deep TCRalpha and TCRbeta repertoire profiling using unique molecular barcoding. Smoking habits were recorded for all twin pairs, with individuals classified as current, former or never smokers. The CDR3, from cysteine to phenylalanine, totals 13 residues. The protein alone is recorded here. Taken from the germline V gene, the CDR1 and CDR2 loops are SGHRS and YFSETQ. The library was prepared using 5' RACE. The input for every TCR library was around 3,800 ng of total RNA. For each sample, cDNA was synthesized in eight separate reactions using SMARTScribe reverse transcriptase. During cDNA synthesis, template switching was used to introduce unique molecular identifiers that contained a 6-nucleotide sample barcode. Amplification of TCRalpha and TCRbeta cDNA involved two nested PCRs of about 15 and 9 cycles, and each PCR was followed by bead purification. Before amplification, cDNA was treated with uracil DNA-glycosylase and purified using the QIAquick PCR purification kit. In the second PCR, Illumina TruSeq-compatible adapters and sample-specific barcodes were added. Library quality and concentration were checked on TapeStation and Qubit, and libraries were pooled at about 5 ng each. Pooled libraries were sequenced on an Illumina HiSeq2500 single-index Rapid Run with 2 x 100 bp reads and custom sequencing primers. Per the original workflow: UMI-based consensus assembly with MiGEC version 1.2.6 was used to correct PCR and sequencing errors. MiXCR version 2.1.1 was used to carry out V(D)J alignment, clonotype assembly and CDR3 extraction. To normalise gene usage, clonotype sharing and MAIT/NKT TCR abundance, the analysis used the top 1000, 10 000 and 20 000 clonotypes per sample. After downsampling to 27 000 UMIs, diversity was calculated as the inverse Simpson index using the vegan R package. Paired Mann-Whitney U tests were applied to discordant twin pairs, and Benjamini-Hochberg correction was used for multiple testing. TCRdb reprocessed the sequencing reads and holds a single record per CDR3 protein sequence, with no DNA. The V and J calls come from TCRdb's annotation, not from the publication. The sample table on file contains approximately 150,000 distinct CDR3 sequences. The top ten clones comprise roughly 2.6% of the sample.

The receptor was derived from a human donor with ulcerative colitis or Crohn's disease, or a healthy co-twin of an affected twin (not recorded which). Material: blood. The chain is encoded by TRBV5-1 joined to TRBJ2-5. The CDR3 region reads CASSMEGKETQYF.